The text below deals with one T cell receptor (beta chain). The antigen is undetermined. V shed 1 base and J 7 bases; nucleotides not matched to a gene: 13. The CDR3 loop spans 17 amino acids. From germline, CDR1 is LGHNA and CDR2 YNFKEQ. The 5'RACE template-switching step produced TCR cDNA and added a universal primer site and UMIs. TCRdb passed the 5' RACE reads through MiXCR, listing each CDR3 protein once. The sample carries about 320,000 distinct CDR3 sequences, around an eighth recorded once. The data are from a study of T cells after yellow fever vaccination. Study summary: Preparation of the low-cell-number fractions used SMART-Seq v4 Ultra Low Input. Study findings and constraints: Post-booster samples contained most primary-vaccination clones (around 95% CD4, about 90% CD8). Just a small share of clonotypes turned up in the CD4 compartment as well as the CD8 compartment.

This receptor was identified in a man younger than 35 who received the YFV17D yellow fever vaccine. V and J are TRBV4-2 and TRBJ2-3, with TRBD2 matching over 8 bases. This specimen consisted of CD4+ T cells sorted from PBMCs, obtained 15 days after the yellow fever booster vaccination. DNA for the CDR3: TGTGCCAGCAGCCAAGGTTTTGGCGGGGGGTACGGGTATACGCAGTATTTT. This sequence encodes CASSQGFGGGYGYTQYF.